These 2 T cell receptor beta chains originate from one sample sequenced in a study of T cell responses to AZD1222 COVID-19 vaccine. This table comes from immunoSEQ multiplex PCR, and its TCRdb copy is limited to in-frame clones, with some not included. The sample consists of 150,000 to 200,000 clones, approximately 91% of them appearing once. Sequencing used peripheral blood, obtained on day 0 of AZD1222 vaccination. All receptors derive from an adult in good health.

The genes are TRBV6-4 and TRBJ2-3; 8 positions agree with TRBD2. Germline-derived CDR1 and CDR2 are MRHNA and SNTAGT. This CDR3 spans 15 amino acids. Losses at the gene ends were 5 bases for V and 0 bases for J; bases not matched to a gene: 4. CDR3 protein: CASSPLAGSTDTQYF. The CDR3 nucleotides are TGTGCCAGCAGTCCTCTAGCGGGCAGCACAGATACGCAGTATTTT.

This rearrangement joins TRBV10-3 to TRBJ1-5; no firm D call. The ends were cut back, 0 bases at V and 6 bases at J, with 9 bases in the middle. In germline, CDR1 is ENHRY, CDR2 SYGVKD. The length of the CDR3 is 14 residues. The DNA of the CDR3 is TGTGCCATCAGTGAGTCCGTAGTCGGTCAGCCCCAGCATTTT. It encodes CAISESVVGQPQHF.